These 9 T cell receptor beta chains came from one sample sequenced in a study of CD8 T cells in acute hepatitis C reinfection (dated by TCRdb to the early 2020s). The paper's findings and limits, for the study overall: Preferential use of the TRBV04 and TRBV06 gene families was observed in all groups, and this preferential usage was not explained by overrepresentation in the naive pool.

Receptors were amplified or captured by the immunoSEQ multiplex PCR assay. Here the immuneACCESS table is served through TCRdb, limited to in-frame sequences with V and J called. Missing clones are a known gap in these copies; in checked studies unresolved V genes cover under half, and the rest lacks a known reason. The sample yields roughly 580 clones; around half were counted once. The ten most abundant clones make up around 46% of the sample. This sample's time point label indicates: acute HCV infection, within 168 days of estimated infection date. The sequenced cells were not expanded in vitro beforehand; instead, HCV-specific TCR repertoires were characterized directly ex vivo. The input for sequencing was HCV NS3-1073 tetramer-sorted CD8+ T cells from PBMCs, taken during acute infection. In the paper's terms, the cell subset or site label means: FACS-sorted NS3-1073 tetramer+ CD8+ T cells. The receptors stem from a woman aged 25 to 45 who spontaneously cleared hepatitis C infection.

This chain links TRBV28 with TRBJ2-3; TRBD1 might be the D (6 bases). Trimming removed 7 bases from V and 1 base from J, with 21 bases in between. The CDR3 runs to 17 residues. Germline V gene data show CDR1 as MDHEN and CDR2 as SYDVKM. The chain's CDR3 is CASTLDDRQEGTDTQYF. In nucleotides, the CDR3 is TGTGCCAGCACCCTTGATGACAGGCAAGAAGGCACAGATACGCAGTATTTT. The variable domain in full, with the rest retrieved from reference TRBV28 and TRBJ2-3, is DVKVTQSSRYLVKRTGEKVFLECVQDMDHENMFWYRQDPGLGLRLIYFSYDVKMKEKGDIPEGYSVSREKKERFSLILESASTNQTSMYLCASTLDDRQEGTDTQYFGPGTRLTVL.

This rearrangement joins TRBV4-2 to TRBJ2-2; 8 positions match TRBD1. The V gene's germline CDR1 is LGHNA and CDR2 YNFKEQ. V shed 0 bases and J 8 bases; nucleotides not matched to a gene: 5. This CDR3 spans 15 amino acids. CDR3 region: CASSQEQGAWGELFF. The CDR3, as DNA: TGTGCCAGCAGCCAAGAGCAGGGGGCTTGGGGGGAGCTGTTTTTT.

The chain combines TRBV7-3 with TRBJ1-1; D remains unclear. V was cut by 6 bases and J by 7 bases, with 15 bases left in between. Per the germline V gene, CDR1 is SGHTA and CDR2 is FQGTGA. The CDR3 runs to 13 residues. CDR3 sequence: CASRSGRSIEAFF. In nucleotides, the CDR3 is TGTGCCAGCAGGTCGGGCCGGTCGATTGAAGCTTTCTTT.

CDR3 nucleotide sequence: TGTGCCAGCAGTAACTCCGGGACAGGGGGCATCTACGAGCAGTACTTC. Its protein product is CASSNSGTGGIYEQYF. J is TRBJ2-7 and V is TRBV6-9; TRBD1 matches at 12 bases. V shed 5 bases and J 3 bases; nucleotides not matched to a gene: 8. CDR3 length equals 16 residues. Per germline, CDR1 MNHGY and CDR2 SVAAGI.

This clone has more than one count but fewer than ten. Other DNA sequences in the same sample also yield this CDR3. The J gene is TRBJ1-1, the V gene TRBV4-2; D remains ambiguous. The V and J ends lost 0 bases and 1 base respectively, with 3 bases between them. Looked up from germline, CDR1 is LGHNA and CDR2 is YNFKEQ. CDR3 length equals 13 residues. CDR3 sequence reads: CASSQEKNTEAFF. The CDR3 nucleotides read TGTGCCAGCAGCCAAGAAAAGAACACTGAAGCTTTCTTT.

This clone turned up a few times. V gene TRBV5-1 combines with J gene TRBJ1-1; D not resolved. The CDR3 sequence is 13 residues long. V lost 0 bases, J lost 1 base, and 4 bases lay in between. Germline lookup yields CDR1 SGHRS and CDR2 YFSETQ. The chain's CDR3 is CASSLVSNTEAFF. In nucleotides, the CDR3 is TGCGCCAGCAGCTTGGTATCGAACACTGAAGCTTTCTTT.

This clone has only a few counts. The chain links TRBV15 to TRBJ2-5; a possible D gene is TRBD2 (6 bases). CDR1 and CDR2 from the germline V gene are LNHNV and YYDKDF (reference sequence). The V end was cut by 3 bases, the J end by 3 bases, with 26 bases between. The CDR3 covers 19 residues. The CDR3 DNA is TGTGCCACCAGCAGGGGGAGTAGGAGGGGCACTCATCCAAAAGAGACCCAGTACTTC. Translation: CATSRGSRRGTHPKETQYF. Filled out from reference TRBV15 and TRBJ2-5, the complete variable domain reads DAMVIQNPRYQVTQFGKPVTLSCSQTLNHNVMYWYQQKSSQAPKLLFHYYDKDFNNEADTPDNFQSRRPNTSFCFLDIRSPGLGDTAMYLCATSRGSRRGTHPKETQYFGPGTRLLVL.

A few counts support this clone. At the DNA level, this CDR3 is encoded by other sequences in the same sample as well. CDR3 coding DNA: TGTGCCAGCAGCTTAGCGGGTGGACCCCACGAGCAGTACTTC. Translation gives CASSLAGGPHEQYF. The genes are TRBV7-2 and TRBJ2-7; no firm D call. The ends were cut back, 0 bases at V and 5 bases at J, with 11 bases in the middle. The germline CDR1 and CDR2 sequences are SGHTA and FQGNSA. This CDR3 has 14 residues.

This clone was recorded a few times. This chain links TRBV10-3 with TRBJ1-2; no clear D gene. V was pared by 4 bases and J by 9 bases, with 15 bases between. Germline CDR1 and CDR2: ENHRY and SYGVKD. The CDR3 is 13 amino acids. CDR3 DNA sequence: TGTGCCATCAGTGGGTCAACGACGGGAAGCTACACCTTC. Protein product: CAISGSTTGSYTF.